The 26 T cell receptor beta chains in this list originate from one sample, sequenced in a study of cytomegalovirus exposure and HLA in healthy donors. PCR involved 60 Vbeta and 13 Jbeta primers. Method: immunoSEQ multiplex PCR; TCRdb's copy keeps in-frame clones and lacks some. This sample's clone table lists about 130,000 clones. Sequencing input: PBMCs. The receptors originated from a man in his thirties or forties in good health and CMV-seronegative.

The rearrangement links TRBV28 to TRBJ1-5; weak D call: TRBD1 (5 bases). The V gene lost 3 bases and the J gene lost 9 bases, with 15 bases spanning the gap. Germline CDR1 reads MDHEN; CDR2 reads SYDVKM. The CDR3 loop spans 14 amino acids. CDR3 region: CASSFTDSLRPQHF. CDR3 nucleotide sequence: TGTGCCAGCAGTTTTACCGACAGTCTTAGGCCCCAGCATTTT.

The chain is built from TRBV5-4 and TRBJ1-1, with a tentative D call TRBD1 (5 bases). Germline V gene data show CDR1 as SGHNT and CDR2 as YYREEE (reference sequence). Trimming stripped 4 bases from V and 1 base from J, with 11 bases between. The CDR3 extends over 14 amino acids. DNA of the CDR3: TGTGCCAGCAGCCGCCGCGGGGGGAACACTGAAGCTTTCTTT. It specifies CASSRRGGNTEAFF.

This sequence joins TRBV19 and TRBJ1-2, with TRBD1 matching over 9 bases. Germline loops: CDR1 LNHDA, CDR2 SQIVND (reference sequence). Losses at the gene ends were 8 bases for V and 1 base for J; bases not matched to a gene: 8. The CDR3 runs to 15 residues. CDR3 DNA: TGTGCCAGTTCTGGGGGGGACAGGGATAACTATGGCTACACCTTC. This gives the protein CASSGGDRDNYGYTF. Looking up the rest from reference TRBV19 and TRBJ1-2 gives the full variable domain: DGGITQSPKYLFRKEGQNVTLSCEQNLNHDAMYWYRQDPGQGLRLIYYSQIVNDFQKGDIAEGYSVSREKKESFPLTVTSAQKNPTAFYLCASSGGDRDNYGYTFGSGTRLTVV.

The chain links TRBV19 to TRBJ1-5, with 9 bases matching TRBD1. Germline CDR1 is LNHDA and CDR2 is SQIVND (reference sequence). The CDR3 spans 16 residues. V was clipped by 9 bases and J by 1 base; unmatched bases: 10. Here the CDR3 reads CASRLQGALSNQPQHF. CDR3 DNA: TGTGCCAGCCGCCTACAGGGGGCTTTGAGCAATCAGCCCCAGCATTTT.

The chain recombines TRBV29-1 with TRBJ2-7, with D tentatively TRBD2 (6 bases). V dropped 4 bases and J dropped 2 bases, with 9 bases sitting between them. Per germline, CDR1 SQVTM and CDR2 ANQGSEA. This CDR3 comprises 12 residues. As DNA, the CDR3 is TGCAGCGTTGTCGCGGGAACCTACGAGCAGTACTTC. Amino acids: CSVVAGTYEQYF.

The CDR3 DNA is TGTGCCACACGGACGGGACTTGGTAATCAGCCCCAGCATTTT. Its translation is CATRTGLGNQPQHF. V gene TRBV19 combines with J gene TRBJ1-5; perhaps TRBD1 as D (5 bases). CDR3 length: 14 amino acids. Trimming shortened V by 10 bases and J by 4 bases, and 17 bases separated the two germline ends. The germline V gene has CDR1 LNHDA and CDR2 SQIVND (reference sequence). The entire variable domain, with the rest obtained from reference TRBV19 and TRBJ1-5, is as follows: DGGITQSPKYLFRKEGQNVTLSCEQNLNHDAMYWYRQDPGQGLRLIYYSQIVNDFQKGDIAEGYSVSREKKESFPLTVTSAQKNPTAFYLCATRTGLGNQPQHFGDGTRLSIL.

This chain uses TRBV6-5 with TRBJ2-7, with 13 bases aligning to TRBD2. Germline V CDR1 and CDR2: MNHEY, SVGAGI. This CDR3 has 15 amino acids. The V and J ends lost 6 bases and 2 bases, in that order; junction bases with no gene match: 4. The CDR3 coding sequence is TGTGCCAGCAGCCTTGGACTAGCGGGGGCCTACGAGCAGTACTTC. This codes for CASSLGLAGAYEQYF.

The chain carries TRBV7-8 and TRBJ2-7; D may be TRBD1 (6 bases). The CDR3 runs 13 residues. V gave up 5 bases and J gave up 3 bases, with 11 bases separating them. Germline lookup yields CDR1 SGHVS and CDR2 FQNEAQ. CDR3 in amino acids: CASSGQGIYEQYF. The CDR3 bases are TGTGCCAGCAGCGGTCAGGGGATCTACGAGCAGTACTTC. The whole variable domain, remainder taken from reference TRBV7-8 and TRBJ2-7, is GAGVSQSPRYKVAKRGQDVALRCDPISGHVSLFWYQQALGQGPEFLTYFQNEAQLDKSGLPSDRFFAERPEGSVSTLKIQRTQQEDSAVYLCASSGQGIYEQYFGPGTRLTVT.

This chain joins TRBV18 and TRBJ1-2; D ambiguous. The CDR3 is made up of 15 amino acids. CDR1 is KGHSH and CDR2 is LQKENI in the germline V gene. V lost 3 bases and J lost 2, with 13 bases in between. In DNA, the CDR3 is TGTGCCAGCTCACCCCCTAGTTTAAGAAACTATGGCTACACCTTC. Translated: CASSPPSLRNYGYTF.

The chain links TRBV29-1 to TRBJ2-1, with 7 bases lining up with TRBD2. This CDR3 is built from 19 residues. Germline CDR1 reads SQVTM; CDR2 reads ANQGSEA. V dropped 6 bases and J dropped 0; count of bases not matched to a gene: 20. The CDR3, as DNA: TGCAGCGTGGCCGGGCCCCGCGGCAGCGGGGTTAGCTCCTACAATGAGCAGTTCTTC. This sequence encodes CSVAGPRGSGVSSYNEQFF.

The chain joins TRBV30 to TRBJ2-7; 8 nucleotides agree with TRBD2. The trim removed 3 bases at V and 0 bases at J, leaving 10 bases unmatched. The CDR3 contains 16 residues. CDR1 is GTSNPN and CDR2 is SVGIG in the germline V gene (reference sequence). DNA of the CDR3: TGTGCCTGGAGCCAGTTGACTAGCGCAAGCTCCTACGAGCAGTACTTC. The encoded protein is CAWSQLTSASSYEQYF.

The rearrangement links TRBV15 to TRBJ2-2, with D tentatively TRBD1 (6 bases). The V gene lost 5 bases and the J gene lost 6 bases, with 16 bases spanning the gap. The CDR3 spans 15 residues. Germline CDR1 is LNHNV and CDR2 is YYDKDF (reference sequence). CDR3: CATSVLAPGAGELFF. In nucleotides, the CDR3 is TGTGCCACCAGCGTACTCGCTCCAGGGGCCGGGGAGCTGTTTTTT.

The chain recombines TRBV5-4 with TRBJ1-2, with D unresolved. Trimming shortened V by 0 bases and J by 0 bases, and 6 bases separated the two germline ends. The CDR3 spans 14 residues. Germline CDR1 is SGHNT and CDR2 is YYREEE (reference sequence). CDR3 nucleotides: TGTGCCAGCAGCTTGGAGCCCACTAACTATGGCTACACCTTC. It is translated as CASSLEPTNYGYTF.

The J gene is TRBJ2-5, the V gene TRBV4-1, with 11 nucleotides matching TRBD2. Trimming cost V 4 bases and J 1 base; bases outside gene matches: 8. The CDR3 consists of 17 residues. Germline V CDR1 and CDR2: MGHRA, YSYEKL. CDR3 amino acids: CASSRIPGLAAQETQYF. CDR3 DNA: TGCGCCAGCAGCCGCATACCGGGACTAGCGGCCCAAGAGACCCAGTACTTC.

The gene calls are TRBV7-9 and TRBJ2-6; D is ambiguous. The germline gives CDR1 SEHNR, CDR2 FQNEAQ (reference sequence). The CDR3 is 15 residues long. V lost 2 bases to trimming and J lost 0 bases, with 5 bases between them. In nucleotides, the CDR3 is TGTGCCAGCAGCTTATCGGTCTCTGGGGCCAACGTCCTGACTTTC. It specifies CASSLSVSGANVLTF.

The chain has TRBV7-9 and TRBJ2-7; 7 bases line up with TRBD1. CDR3 length equals 14 residues. The V gene's germline CDR1 is SEHNR and CDR2 FQNEAQ (reference sequence). J gave up 0 bases and V 5 bases, and 4 bases lay outside the gene matches. CDR3 in DNA: TGTGCCAGCAGCCCCCGGGACAGCTCCTACGAGCAGTACTTC. This codes for CASSPRDSSYEQYF.

The genes are TRBV27 and TRBJ2-1; perhaps TRBD1 as D (5 bases). Trimming pared 7 bases from V and 2 bases from J, leaving 6 bases between. The CDR3 totals 12 residues. CDR1 is MNHEY and CDR2 is SMNVEV in the germline V gene (reference sequence). CDR3 sequence: CASKDTYNEQFF. The CDR3 DNA reads as TGTGCCAGCAAGGACACCTACAATGAGCAGTTCTTC.

The chain carries TRBV6-1 and TRBJ1-5; 8 bases are shared with TRBD1. There are 15 residues in the CDR3. V shed 6 bases and J 1 base; nucleotides not matched to a gene: 5. Germline-derived CDR1 and CDR2 are MNHNS and SASEGT. The CDR3 bases are TGTGCCAGCAGCCTAGACAGGGGAAGCAATCAGCCCCAGCATTTT. The encoded protein is CASSLDRGSNQPQHF.

V usage is TRBV30 and J usage is TRBJ1-1; D is undetermined. Germline V gene sequence: CDR1 GTSNPN, CDR2 SVGIG (reference sequence). Trimming pared 7 bases from V and 6 bases from J, leaving 12 bases between. CDR3 size: 11 residues. The CDR3, as DNA: TGTGCCTTGGGAAGGACTGCTGAAGCTTTCTTT. Protein: CALGRTAEAFF.

The chain combines TRBV19 with TRBJ2-7; 13 bases align to TRBD2. The V and J ends lost 5 bases and 2 bases, in that order; junction bases with no gene match: 6. Germline V lookup: CDR1 LNHDA, CDR2 SQIVND (reference sequence). The CDR3 contains 16 residues. The CDR3: CASSRPGTSGTYEQYF. CDR3 in DNA: TGTGCCAGTAGTCGACCCGGGACTAGCGGGACCTACGAGCAGTACTTC. The variable domain in full, completed from reference TRBV19 and TRBJ2-7, reads DGGITQSPKYLFRKEGQNVTLSCEQNLNHDAMYWYRQDPGQGLRLIYYSQIVNDFQKGDIAEGYSVSREKKESFPLTVTSAQKNPTAFYLCASSRPGTSGTYEQYFGPGTRLTVT.

In DNA, the CDR3 is TGTGCCAGCAGTTCCAGACAGGCGACCGGGGAGCTGTTTTTT. Its protein product is CASSSRQATGELFF. The chain couples TRBV28 to TRBJ2-2; D possibly corresponds to TRBD1 (6 bases). The germline gives CDR1 MDHEN, CDR2 SYDVKM. Trimming left V 4 bases short and J 5 bases short, with 11 bases between. This CDR3 has 14 amino acids.

The chain links TRBV18 to TRBJ1-1; D remains ambiguous. V was trimmed by 0 bases and J by 1 base, leaving 9 bases between them. This CDR3 is built from 15 residues. In germline, CDR1 is KGHSH, CDR2 LQKENI. CDR3 amino acids: CASSPPARKNTEAFF. For the CDR3, the DNA is TGTGCCAGCTCACCACCTGCGCGCAAGAACACTGAAGCTTTCTTT. The variable domain in full, completed from reference TRBV18 and TRBJ1-1, reads NAGVMQNPRHLVRRRGQEARLRCSPMKGHSHVYWYRQLPEEGLKFMVYLQKENIIDESGMPKERFSAEFPKEGPSILRIQQVVRGDSAAYFCASSPPARKNTEAFFGQGTRLTVV.

V is TRBV27 and J is TRBJ2-3; 13 bases line up with TRBD2. This CDR3 has 18 residues. The V segment lost 6 bases and the J segment 5 bases; nucleotides outside the gene matches: 14. Germline CDR1 reads MNHEY; CDR2 reads SMNVEV (reference sequence). The CDR3 DNA is TGTGCCAGCAGCTCGACCGGACTAGCGGGAGCGTGGGGAGATACGCAGTATTTT. Amino acids: CASSSTGLAGAWGDTQYF.

This chain connects TRBV4-1 to TRBJ2-7, with 9 bases lining up with TRBD2. J lost 5 bases, V lost 1 base, and 6 bases had no gene match. The CDR3 contains 15 residues. Germline loops: CDR1 MGHRA, CDR2 YSYEKL. The CDR3 is CASSQGGLAIDEQYF. The CDR3 nucleotides read TGCGCCAGCAGCCAAGGGGGACTAGCCATCGACGAGCAGTACTTC.

The genes are TRBV15 and TRBJ2-1, with D maybe TRBD2 (6 bases). Germline V CDR1 and CDR2: LNHNV, YYDKDF (reference sequence). This CDR3 is built from 16 residues. Trimming pared 0 bases from V and 4 bases from J, leaving 13 bases between. In nucleotides, the CDR3 is TGTGCCACCAGCAGAGATCGGAGCGGGCTTTACAATGAGCAGTTCTTC. It encodes CATSRDRSGLYNEQFF.

This chain uses TRBV7-8 with TRBJ2-3, with TRBD2 as a possible D gene (6 bases). Trimming shortened V by 7 bases and J by 1 base, and 12 bases separated the two germline ends. The CDR3 loop spans 14 amino acids. Germline CDR1 is SGHVS and CDR2 is FQNEAQ. CDR3 sequence: CASNAGGGTDTQYF. The CDR3 DNA reads as TGTGCCAGCAACGCCGGCGGGGGCACAGATACGCAGTATTTT.